This is a list of T cell receptor beta chains from one sample in a study of cytomegalovirus exposure and HLA in healthy donors. Here immunoSEQ multiplex PCR was the method, and the copy in TCRdb shows in-frame clones only, minus some. The table lists around 300,000 clones, about nine tenths of them singletons. Material for sequencing was PBMCs. All receptors come from a woman aged 25 to 39 in good health and CMV-seropositive. CDR3s include the opening cysteine and the closing phenylalanine or tryptophan. The D gene is left open where the match is weak. Clone size, where shown, is once, few, many, or a class for clones that have expanded.

D gene: -
clone size: -
J gene: TRBJ2-3
V gene: TRBV15
CDR3 protein: CATSREGRRVSTDTQYF
CDR3 DNA: TGTGCCACCAGCAGAGAGGGGAGAAGGGTGAGCACAGATACGCAGTATTTT

D gene: -
clone size: -
J gene: TRBJ2-3
V gene: TRBV29-1
CDR3 protein: CSVGLSTDTQYF
CDR3 DNA: TGCAGCGTCGGGCTCTCCACAGATACGCAGTATTTT

D gene: TRBD1
clone size: -
J gene: TRBJ1-6
V gene: TRBV19
CDR3 protein: CASRTGTGNSPLHF
CDR3 DNA: TGTGCCAGTAGGACCGGGACAGGGAATTCACCCCTCCACTTT

D gene: -
clone size: -
J gene: TRBJ1-1
V gene: TRBV5-1
CDR3 protein: CASSLDGANAEAFF
CDR3 DNA: TGCGCCAGCAGCTTGGATGGGGCCAACGCTGAAGCTTTCTTT

D gene: TRBD2
clone size: -
J gene: TRBJ2-7
V gene: TRBV18
CDR3 protein: CASSPLAGAIHEQYF
CDR3 DNA: TGTGCCAGCTCACCACTAGCGGGAGCAATCCACGAGCAGTACTTC

D gene: -
clone size: -
J gene: TRBJ2-7
V gene: TRBV7-6
CDR3 protein: CASSLEGNSYEQYF
CDR3 DNA: TGTGCCAGCAGCTTGGAGGGGAACTCCTACGAGCAGTACTTC

D gene: TRBD1
clone size: -
J gene: TRBJ1-2
V gene: TRBV6-1
CDR3 protein: CASSVRGQRYNYGYTF
CDR3 DNA: TGTGCCAGCAGTGTAAGGGGACAGAGATATAACTATGGCTACACCTTC

D gene: -
clone size: -
J gene: TRBJ1-2
V gene: TRBV6-6
CDR3 protein: CASSYDGDGYGYTF
CDR3 DNA: TGTGCCAGCAGTTACGACGGGGATGGCTATGGCTACACCTTC

D gene: -
clone size: few
J gene: TRBJ1-1
V gene: TRBV28
CDR3 protein: CASSLRGRTEAFF
CDR3 DNA: TGTGCCAGCAGTCTCCGGGGTCGCACTGAAGCTTTCTTT

D gene: -
clone size: -
J gene: TRBJ2-7
V gene: TRBV7-2
CDR3 protein: CASRADMTEQYF
CDR3 DNA: TGTGCCAGCAGGGCGGACATGACCGAGCAGTACTTC

D gene: TRBD1
clone size: few
J gene: TRBJ1-1
V gene: TRBV2
CDR3 protein: CASSWTGKMTEAFF
CDR3 DNA: TGTGCCAGCAGCTGGACAGGGAAGATGACTGAAGCTTTCTTT

D gene: -
clone size: -
J gene: TRBJ1-2
V gene: TRBV28
CDR3 protein: CASSFEGGRNGYTF
CDR3 DNA: TGTGCCAGCAGTTTTGAGGGGGGGCGGAATGGCTACACCTTC

D gene: -
clone size: -
J gene: TRBJ2-3
V gene: TRBV14
CDR3 protein: CASSQGAGSTDTQYF
CDR3 DNA: TGTGCCAGCAGCCAAGGGGCGGGCTCCACAGATACGCAGTATTTT

D gene: TRBD2
clone size: -
J gene: TRBJ2-7
V gene: TRBV29-1
CDR3 protein: CSVYPSGNSYEQYF
CDR3 DNA: TGCAGCGTTTACCCTAGCGGGAACTCCTACGAGCAGTACTTC

D gene: -
clone size: once
J gene: TRBJ1-5
V gene: TRBV6-5
CDR3 protein: CASTLSRSNQPQHF
CDR3 DNA: TGTGCCAGCACCCTCTCGAGAAGCAATCAGCCCCAGCATTTT

D gene: TRBD1
clone size: -
J gene: TRBJ2-3
V gene: TRBV28
CDR3 protein: CASIHPGGWRSTDTQYF
CDR3 DNA: TGTGCCAGCATACACCCAGGGGGCTGGCGGAGCACAGATACGCAGTATTTT

D gene: TRBD1
clone size: -
J gene: TRBJ2-7
V gene: TRBV6-5
CDR3 protein: CASSYGTEAYEQYF
CDR3 DNA: TGTGCCAGCAGTTACGGGACAGAAGCCTACGAGCAGTACTTC

D gene: TRBD1
clone size: -
J gene: TRBJ2-3
V gene: TRBV29-1
CDR3 protein: CSAGQRNTDTQYF
CDR3 DNA: TGCAGCGCGGGACAGCGGAACACAGATACGCAGTATTTT

D gene: TRBD1
clone size: -
J gene: TRBJ2-2
V gene: TRBV30
CDR3 protein: CAWSSLDRGWIGELFF
CDR3 DNA: TGTGCCTGGAGCTCCTTGGACAGGGGGTGGATCGGGGAGCTGTTTTTT

D gene: -
clone size: -
J gene: TRBJ2-3
V gene: TRBV2
CDR3 protein: CARGKTSSTDTQYF
CDR3 DNA: TGTGCCCGAGGCAAAACTAGTAGCACAGATACGCAGTATTTT

D gene: -
clone size: -
J gene: TRBJ1-4
V gene: TRBV4-3
CDR3 protein: CASSQLWTLDEKLFF
CDR3 DNA: TGCGCCAGCAGCCAACTTTGGACTCTCGATGAAAAACTGTTTTTT

D gene: -
clone size: few
J gene: TRBJ1-2
V gene: TRBV4-3
CDR3 protein: CASSQGPRGYTF
CDR3 DNA: TGCGCCAGCAGCCAAGGCCCGCGGGGCTACACCTTC

D gene: -
clone size: -
J gene: TRBJ2-5
V gene: TRBV30
CDR3 protein: CAWSVGETQYF
CDR3 DNA: TGTGCCTGGAGTGTAGGAGAGACCCAGTACTTC

D gene: -
clone size: -
J gene: TRBJ2-1
V gene: TRBV9
CDR3 protein: CASSVVGKGNEQFF
CDR3 DNA: TGTGCCAGCAGCGTAGTAGGGAAGGGCAATGAGCAGTTCTTC

D gene: -
clone size: -
J gene: TRBJ2-7
V gene: TRBV16
CDR3 protein: CASSQSGVGTYEQYF
CDR3 DNA: TGTGCCAGCAGCCAGTCAGGGGTTGGGACCTACGAGCAGTACTTC

D gene: TRBD1
clone size: -
J gene: TRBJ1-5
V gene: TRBV14
CDR3 protein: CASSQGDRGLDQPQHF
CDR3 DNA: TGTGCCAGCAGCCAAGGGGACAGGGGGCTGGATCAGCCCCAGCATTTT

D gene: TRBD2
clone size: -
J gene: TRBJ2-3
V gene: TRBV27
CDR3 protein: CASSHGRAGGSTDTQYF
CDR3 DNA: TGTGCCAGCAGCCATGGGAGAGCGGGGGGGTCCACAGATACGCAGTATTTT

D gene: -
clone size: -
J gene: TRBJ2-3
V gene: TRBV5-6
CDR3 protein: CASSLRDTQYF
CDR3 DNA: TGTGCCAGCAGCTTGAGGGATACGCAGTATTTT

D gene: -
clone size: few
J gene: TRBJ2-4
V gene: TRBV7-9
CDR3 protein: CASSLGTGVGKNIQYF
CDR3 DNA: TGTGCCAGCAGCTTAGGGACCGGGGTGGGCAAAAACATTCAGTACTTC

D gene: TRBD1
clone size: -
J gene: TRBJ1-2
V gene: TRBV2
CDR3 protein: CASRAGGWGYTF
CDR3 DNA: TGTGCCAGCAGAGCAGGGGGCTGGGGCTACACCTTC

D gene: -
clone size: -
J gene: TRBJ1-4
V gene: TRBV30
CDR3 protein: CAWAKGAANEKLFF
CDR3 DNA: TGTGCCTGGGCTAAAGGGGCGGCTAATGAAAAACTGTTTTTT

D gene: -
clone size: -
J gene: TRBJ1-2
V gene: TRBV30
CDR3 protein: CAWSQGSFGYTF
CDR3 DNA: TGTGCCTGGAGTCAGGGGTCCTTTGGCTACACCTTC